This entry concerns a single T cell receptor (beta chain). Its cognate antigen has yet to be identified. Per-base qualities were not stored, and no clone one base away is much larger. This entry comes from a study of T cell repertoires in cytomegalovirus infection (dated by TCRdb to the late 2010s). Some background on the complete study: Recently identified HLA-C-restricted CMV epitopes, whose presentation resists viral immunomodulation, were targeted by peptide stimulations together with well-studied HLA-B-restricted epitopes. The HLA type of each donor mattered for the analysis, because public TCR beta signatures pointed to carriage of CMV infection along with the matching HLA type.

The CDR3 numbers 12 residues from cysteine through phenylalanine. Only the CDR3 portion is preserved as DNA: 36 bases, with reading frame beginning at the first base. In the germline V gene, CDR1 corresponds to LGHNT and CDR2 to FRNRAP. V and J lose 5 bases and 6 bases, and a span of 8 bases separates them. Study-wide conclusions, independent of this receptor: The ex vivo response was dominated by HLA-C-restricted CMV-specific TCR beta clonotypes, which also provided the single most frequent clonotype in two of eight donors. In both this cohort and an independent roughly 400-donor cohort, the cumulative frequency of public TCR beta family members distinguished carriers of CMV infection plus the relevant HLA type.

The treatment or condition label, read with the paper, signifies: in vitro stimulation with specific CMV peptide epitopes to enrich CMV-specific T cells. TCRdb names Illumina HiSeq 1500 as the instrument used. TCRdb handled the public reads itself, with Q25 trimming in fastp and clone calling in MiXCR, and kept productive beta chains. Every distinct CDR3 protein forms one entry, paired with its most common genes and DNA. This sample has about 34,000 distinct CDR3 sequences in its table, and about 54% of those were observed once. The top ten constitute 75% to 95% of the sample. The source of this sequence is a human donor in good health (CMV status not recorded). Some clones in this sample may be carry-over from other donors' samples. Sequenced material: CD8+ T cells from cultured PBMCs, taken from culture after CMV antigen stimulation. The sequence joins TRBV12-5 to TRBJ2-1; D gene: possibly TRBD2, on 5 matching bases. This receptor carries the CDR3 CASGVAGNEQFF. The DNA reads as follows: TGTGCTAGTGGTGTGGCGGGCAATGAGCAGTTCTTC.